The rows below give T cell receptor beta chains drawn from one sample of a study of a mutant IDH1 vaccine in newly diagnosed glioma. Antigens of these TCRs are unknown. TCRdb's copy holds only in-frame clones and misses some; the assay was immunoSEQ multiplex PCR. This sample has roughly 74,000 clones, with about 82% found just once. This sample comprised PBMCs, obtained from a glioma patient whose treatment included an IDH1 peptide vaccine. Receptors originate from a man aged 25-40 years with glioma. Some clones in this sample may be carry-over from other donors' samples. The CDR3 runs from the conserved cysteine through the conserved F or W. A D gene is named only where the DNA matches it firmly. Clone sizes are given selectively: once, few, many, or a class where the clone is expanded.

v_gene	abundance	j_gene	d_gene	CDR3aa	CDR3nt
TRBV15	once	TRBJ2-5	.	CATSRELEETQYF	TGTGCCACCAGCAGAGAACTAGAGGAGACCCAGTACTTC
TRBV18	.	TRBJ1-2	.	CASSPGRDGYTF	TGTGCCAGCTCACCAGGTCGGGATGGCTACACCTTC
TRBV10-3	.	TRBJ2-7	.	CAISPPDTNGEQYF	TGTGCCATCAGTCCCCCGGACACTAACGGCGAGCAGTACTTC
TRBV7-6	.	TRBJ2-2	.	CASSPQSSNTGELFF	TGTGCCAGCAGCCCCCAGTCTAGCAACACCGGGGAGCTGTTTTTT
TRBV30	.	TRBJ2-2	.	CAWSVLGSGELFF	TGTGCCTGGAGTGTACTGGGCTCCGGGGAGCTGTTTTTT
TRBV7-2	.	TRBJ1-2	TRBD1	CASTTDRVGYTF	TGTGCCAGCACCACAGACAGGGTTGGTTACACCTTC
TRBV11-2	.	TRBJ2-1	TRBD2	CASSPGLAGVNNEQFF	TGTGCCAGCAGCCCCGGACTAGCGGGAGTGAACAATGAGCAGTTCTTC
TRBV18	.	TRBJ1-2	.	CASSPISTGVDYGYTF	TGTGCCAGCTCACCAATTAGTACAGGAGTAGACTATGGCTACACCTTC
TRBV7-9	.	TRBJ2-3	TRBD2	CASSHGVAGETDTQYF	TGTGCCAGCAGCCACGGCGTGGCGGGAGAGACAGATACGCAGTATTTT
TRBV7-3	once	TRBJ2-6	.	CASSPSGANVLTF	TGTGCCAGCAGCCCCTCTGGGGCCAACGTCCTGACTTTC
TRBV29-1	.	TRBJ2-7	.	CSARQGGAGEQYF	TGCAGCGCCCGGCAGGGGGGCGCGGGGGAGCAGTACTTC
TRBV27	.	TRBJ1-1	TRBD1	CASKSGQGDTEAFF	TGTGCCAGCAAATCGGGACAGGGCGACACTGAAGCTTTCTTT
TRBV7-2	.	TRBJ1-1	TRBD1	CASSFRGPSEGNTEAFF	TGTGCCAGCAGTTTTAGGGGGCCAAGTGAGGGGAACACTGAAGCTTTCTTT
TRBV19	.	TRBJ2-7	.	CASSRPGSEQYF	TGTGCCAGTAGTAGGCCAGGGTCCGAGCAGTACTTC
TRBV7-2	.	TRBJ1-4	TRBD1	CASSVGDSVREKLFF	TGTGCCAGCAGCGTTGGGGACAGTGTTAGGGAAAAACTGTTTTTT
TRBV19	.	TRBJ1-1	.	CASSPLLNTEAFF	TGTGCCAGTAGTCCCCTCCTAAACACTGAAGCTTTCTTT
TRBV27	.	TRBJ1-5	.	CASSLAATGNQPQHF	TGTGCCAGCAGTTTAGCGGCGACAGGAAATCAGCCCCAGCATTTT
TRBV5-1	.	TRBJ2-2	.	CASKEQANTGELFF	TGCGCCAGCAAAGAGCAGGCGAACACCGGGGAGCTGTTTTTT
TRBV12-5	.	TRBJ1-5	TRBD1	CASQGEGNQPQHF	TGTGCTAGTCAGGGGGAGGGCAATCAGCCCCAGCATTTT
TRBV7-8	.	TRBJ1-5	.	CASSLVGYQPQHF	TGTGCCAGCAGCTTAGTTGGCTATCAGCCCCAGCATTTT
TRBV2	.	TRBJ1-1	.	CASSALGKAFF	TGTGCCAGCAGTGCTCTGGGGAAAGCTTTCTTT
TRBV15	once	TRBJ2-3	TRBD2	CATSRVWASGGAVADTQYF	TGTGCCACCAGCAGAGTGTGGGCTAGCGGGGGGGCAGTGGCAGATACGCAGTATTTT
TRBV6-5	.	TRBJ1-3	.	CASRREENTIYF	TGTGCCAGCAGAAGGGAGGAAAACACCATATATTTT
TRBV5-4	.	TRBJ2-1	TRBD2	CASSLRGLEGEQFF	TGTGCCAGCAGCTTGCGTGGACTAGAGGGTGAGCAGTTCTTC
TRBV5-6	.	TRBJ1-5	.	CASSSLKLGSNQPQHF	TGTGCCAGCAGCTCCTTGAAGCTGGGGAGCAATCAGCCCCAGCATTTT
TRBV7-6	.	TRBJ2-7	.	CASSFGNRDEQYF	TGTGCCAGCAGCTTCGGAAACAGGGACGAGCAGTACTTC
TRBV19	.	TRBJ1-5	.	CASSVEQVGQPQHF	TGTGCCAGTAGTGTAGAACAGGTTGGTCAGCCCCAGCATTTT
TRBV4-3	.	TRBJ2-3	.	CASSQDSRERSTDTQYF	TGCGCCAGCAGCCAAGATAGTCGAGAGCGGAGCACAGATACGCAGTATTTT
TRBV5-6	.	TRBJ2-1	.	CASSRGGAGNEQFF	TGTGCCAGCAGCCGAGGGGGGGCCGGCAATGAGCAGTTCTTC
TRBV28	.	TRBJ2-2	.	CASSLGWKTAGELFF	TGTGCCAGCTCGTTAGGATGGAAGACAGCCGGGGAGCTGTTTTTT
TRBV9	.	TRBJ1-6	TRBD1	CASSSSGQGNSPLHF	TGTGCCAGCAGCTCCTCGGGACAGGGGAATTCACCCCTCCACTTT
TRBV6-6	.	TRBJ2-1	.	CASSLAVRGPNNEQFF	TGTGCCAGCAGCCTGGCAGTCCGGGGGCCCAACAATGAGCAGTTCTTC
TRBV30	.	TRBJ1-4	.	CAWSPGMSTNEKLFF	TGTGCCTGGAGTCCGGGGATGTCAACTAATGAAAAACTGTTTTTT
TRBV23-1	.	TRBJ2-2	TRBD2	CASSQYPGLAGGTNTGELFF	TGCGCCAGCAGTCAATACCCAGGACTAGCGGGAGGAACGAACACCGGGGAGCTGTTTTTT
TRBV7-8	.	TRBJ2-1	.	CASSSRSTFSEQFF	TGTGCCAGCAGCTCCCGTTCGACTTTCTCGGAGCAGTTCTTC
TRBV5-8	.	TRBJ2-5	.	CASKRGLRTLVQETQYF	TGTGCCAGCAAACGGGGCCTCCGGACTTTGGTACAAGAGACCCAGTACTTC
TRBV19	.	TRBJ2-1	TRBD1	CASSTGGYEQFF	TGTGCCAGTAGCACAGGGGGCTATGAGCAGTTCTTC
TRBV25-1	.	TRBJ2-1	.	CASSAAGSHNEQFF	TGTGCCAGCAGTGCCGCGGGATCCCACAATGAGCAGTTCTTC
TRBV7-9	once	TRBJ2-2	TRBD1	CASSLPVTGSTYSTGELFF	TGTGCCAGCAGCCTCCCAGTGACAGGGTCCACATACTCCACCGGGGAGCTGTTTTTT
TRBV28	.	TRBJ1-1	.	CASNPGGENTEAFF	TGTGCCAGCAACCCGGGGGGGGAGAACACTGAAGCTTTCTTT
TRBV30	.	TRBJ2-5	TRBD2	CAWRTGLAGHGETQYF	TGTGCCTGGAGAACCGGACTAGCGGGACACGGCGAGACCCAGTACTTC
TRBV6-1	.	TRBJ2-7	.	CASSGLPGLRSISYEQYF	TGTGCCAGCAGTGGCCTCCCCGGGCTCCGATCGATATCCTACGAGCAGTACTTC
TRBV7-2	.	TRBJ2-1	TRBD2	CAWTSGGYNEQFF	TGTGCCTGGACTAGCGGGGGTTACAATGAGCAGTTCTTC
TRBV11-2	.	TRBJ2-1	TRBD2	CASSSRTSGRSNEQFF	TGTGCCAGCAGCTCTCGTACTAGCGGGAGGAGCAATGAGCAGTTCTTC
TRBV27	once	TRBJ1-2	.	CASKSTGTVGFYGYTF	TGTGCCAGCAAATCCACCGGGACGGTGGGCTTTTATGGCTACACCTTC
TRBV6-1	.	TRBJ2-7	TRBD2	CASSSAGGSYEQYF	TGTGCCAGCAGTTCCGCGGGAGGGTCCTACGAGCAGTACTTC
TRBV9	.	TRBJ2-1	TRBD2	CASSVKASGSLYNEQFF	TGTGCCAGCAGCGTAAAGGCTAGCGGGAGCCTTTACAATGAGCAGTTCTTC
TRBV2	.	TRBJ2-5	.	CASSPWETQYF	TGTGCCAGCAGCCCCTGGGAGACCCAGTACTTC
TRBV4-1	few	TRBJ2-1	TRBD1	CASSQQPGQAYNEQFF	TGCGCCAGCAGCCAACAACCGGGACAGGCCTACAATGAGCAGTTCTTC
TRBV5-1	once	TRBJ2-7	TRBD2	CASSRGLADNYEQYF	TGCGCCAGCAGCCGCGGACTAGCGGACAACTACGAGCAGTACTTC
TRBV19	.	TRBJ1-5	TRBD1	CASSIGQGGQPQHF	TGTGCCAGTAGTATAGGACAGGGAGGACAGCCCCAGCATTTT
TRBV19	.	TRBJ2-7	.	CASSGMAYEQYF	TGTGCCAGTAGTGGCATGGCGTACGAGCAGTACTTC
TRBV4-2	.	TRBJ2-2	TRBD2	CASSQEPTGGFTGELFF	TGTGCCAGCAGCCAAGAGCCCACGGGGGGGTTCACCGGGGAGCTGTTTTTT
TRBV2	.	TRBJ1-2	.	CASKGQRNNYGYTF	TGTGCCAGCAAGGGGCAGAGGAATAACTATGGCTACACCTTC
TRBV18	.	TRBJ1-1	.	CASSPGHPNTEAFF	TGTGCCAGCTCACCAGGCCATCCTAACACTGAAGCTTTCTTT
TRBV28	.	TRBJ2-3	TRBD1	CASRDRVTDTQYF	TGTGCCAGCAGGGACAGGGTCACAGATACGCAGTATTTT
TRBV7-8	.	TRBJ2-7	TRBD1	CASSLRAGQGSYEQYF	TGTGCCAGCAGCTTACGGGCGGGACAGGGGTCCTACGAGCAGTACTTC
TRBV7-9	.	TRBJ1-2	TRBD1	CASSLGTGGYGYTF	TGTGCCAGCAGCTTGGGGACAGGGGGCTATGGCTACACCTTC
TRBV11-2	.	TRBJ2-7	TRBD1	CASSPGQGSYEQYF	TGTGCCAGCAGCCCCGGACAGGGCTCCTACGAGCAGTACTTC
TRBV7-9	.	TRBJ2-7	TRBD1	CASSLDRGRGSEQYF	TGTGCCAGCAGCTTAGACAGGGGCCGTGGCAGCGAGCAGTACTTC